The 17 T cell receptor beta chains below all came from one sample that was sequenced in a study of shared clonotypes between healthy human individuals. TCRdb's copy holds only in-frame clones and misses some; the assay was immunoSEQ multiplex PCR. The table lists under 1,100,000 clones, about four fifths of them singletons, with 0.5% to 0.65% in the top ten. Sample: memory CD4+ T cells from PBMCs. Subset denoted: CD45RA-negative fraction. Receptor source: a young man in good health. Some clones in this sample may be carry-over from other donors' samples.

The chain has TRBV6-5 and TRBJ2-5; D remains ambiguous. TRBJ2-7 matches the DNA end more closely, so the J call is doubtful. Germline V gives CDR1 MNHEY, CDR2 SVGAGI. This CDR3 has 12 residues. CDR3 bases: TGTGCCAGCAGGGGTAGGGCCTACGAGCAGTACTTC. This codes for CASRGRAYEQYF.

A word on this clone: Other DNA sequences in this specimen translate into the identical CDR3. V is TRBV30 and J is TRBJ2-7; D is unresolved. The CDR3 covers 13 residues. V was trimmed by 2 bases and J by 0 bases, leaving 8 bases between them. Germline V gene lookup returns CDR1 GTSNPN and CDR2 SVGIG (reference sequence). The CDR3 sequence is CAWSLGGSYEQYF. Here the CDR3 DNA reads TGTGCCTGGAGTCTTGGCGGCTCCTACGAGCAGTACTTC.

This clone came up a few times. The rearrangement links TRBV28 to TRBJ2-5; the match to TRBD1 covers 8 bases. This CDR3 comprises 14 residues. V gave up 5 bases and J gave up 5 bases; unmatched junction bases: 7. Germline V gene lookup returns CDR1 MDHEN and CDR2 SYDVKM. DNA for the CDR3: TGTGCCAGCAGTCGAGGACAGGGCAGGGAGACCCAGTACTTC. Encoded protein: CASSRGQGRETQYF.

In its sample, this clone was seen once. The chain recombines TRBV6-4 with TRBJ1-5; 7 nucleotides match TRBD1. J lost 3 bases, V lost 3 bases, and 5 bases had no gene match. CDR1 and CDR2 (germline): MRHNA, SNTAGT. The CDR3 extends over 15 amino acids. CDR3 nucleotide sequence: TGTGCCAGCAGTGAGGGGGACAGACTCAATCAGCCCCAGCATTTT. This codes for CASSEGDRLNQPQHF.

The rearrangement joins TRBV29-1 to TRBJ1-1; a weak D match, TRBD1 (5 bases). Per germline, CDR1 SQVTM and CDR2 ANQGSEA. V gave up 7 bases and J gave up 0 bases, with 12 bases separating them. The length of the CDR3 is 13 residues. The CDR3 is CSGRVEMNTEAFF. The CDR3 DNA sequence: TGCAGCGGCAGGGTGGAAATGAACACTGAAGCTTTCTTT. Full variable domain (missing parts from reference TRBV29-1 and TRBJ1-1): SAVISQKPSRDICQRGTSLTIQCQVDSQVTMMFWYRQQPGQSLTLIATANQGSEATYESGFVIDKFPISRPNLTFSTLTVSNMSPEDSSIYLCSGRVEMNTEAFFGQGTRLTVV.

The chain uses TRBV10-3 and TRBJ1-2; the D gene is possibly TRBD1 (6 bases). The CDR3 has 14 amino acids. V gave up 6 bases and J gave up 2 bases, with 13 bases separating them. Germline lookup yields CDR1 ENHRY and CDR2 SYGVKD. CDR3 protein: CAISRQVKNYGYTF. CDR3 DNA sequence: TGTGCCATCAGCCGACAGGTGAAAAACTATGGCTACACCTTC.

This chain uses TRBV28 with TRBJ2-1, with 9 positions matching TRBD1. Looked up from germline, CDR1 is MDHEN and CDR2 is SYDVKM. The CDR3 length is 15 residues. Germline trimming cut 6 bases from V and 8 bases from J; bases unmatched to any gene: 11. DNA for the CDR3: TGTGCCAGCAGCCGCGGCGGGACAGGGACCGATGAGCAGTTCTTC. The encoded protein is CASSRGGTGTDEQFF.

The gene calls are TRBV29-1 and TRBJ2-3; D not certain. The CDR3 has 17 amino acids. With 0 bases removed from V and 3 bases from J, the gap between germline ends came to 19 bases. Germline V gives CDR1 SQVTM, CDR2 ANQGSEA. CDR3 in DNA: TGCAGCGTTGAAGATGAACGAGTTCCCAGGCGGACAGATACGCAGTATTTT. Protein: CSVEDERVPRRTDTQYF.

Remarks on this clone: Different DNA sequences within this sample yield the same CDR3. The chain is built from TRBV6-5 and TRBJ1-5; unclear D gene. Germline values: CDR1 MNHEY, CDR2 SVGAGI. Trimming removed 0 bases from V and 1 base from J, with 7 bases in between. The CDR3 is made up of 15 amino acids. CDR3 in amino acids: CASSYSTDSNQPQHF. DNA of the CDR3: TGTGCCAGCAGTTACTCGACGGACAGCAATCAGCCCCAGCATTTT.

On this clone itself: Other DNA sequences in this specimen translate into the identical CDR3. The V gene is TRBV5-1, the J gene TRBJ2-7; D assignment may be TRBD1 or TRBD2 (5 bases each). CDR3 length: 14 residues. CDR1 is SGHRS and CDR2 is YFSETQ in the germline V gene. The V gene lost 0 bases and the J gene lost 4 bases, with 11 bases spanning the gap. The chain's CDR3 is CASSLAGGTYEQYF. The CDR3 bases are TGCGCCAGCAGCTTGGCTGGGGGTACTTACGAGCAGTACTTC.

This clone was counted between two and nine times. The DNA for the CDR3 is TGTGCCAGCTCACCGGACACTACTCTTGCCTACACCTTC. The encoded protein is CASSPDTTLAYTF. V usage is TRBV18 and J usage is TRBJ1-2, with D perhaps TRBD1 (5 bases). The CDR3 is 13 residues long. Germline V lookup: CDR1 KGHSH, CDR2 LQKENI. Trimming pared 3 bases from V and 10 bases from J, leaving 15 bases between.

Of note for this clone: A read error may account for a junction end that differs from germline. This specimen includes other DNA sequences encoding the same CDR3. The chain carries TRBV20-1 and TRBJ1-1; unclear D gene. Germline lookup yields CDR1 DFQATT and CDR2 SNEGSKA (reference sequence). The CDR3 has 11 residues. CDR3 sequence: CSARGSTEAFF. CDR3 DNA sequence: TGCAGTGCGAGAGGGAGCACTGAAGCTTTCTTT.

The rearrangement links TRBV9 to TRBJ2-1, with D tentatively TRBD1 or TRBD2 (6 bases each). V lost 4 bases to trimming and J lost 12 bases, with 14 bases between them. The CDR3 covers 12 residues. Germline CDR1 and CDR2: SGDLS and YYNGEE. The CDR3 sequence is CASSPDGGGQFF. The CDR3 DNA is TGTGCCAGCAGCCCAGACGGGGGCGGGCAGTTCTTC.

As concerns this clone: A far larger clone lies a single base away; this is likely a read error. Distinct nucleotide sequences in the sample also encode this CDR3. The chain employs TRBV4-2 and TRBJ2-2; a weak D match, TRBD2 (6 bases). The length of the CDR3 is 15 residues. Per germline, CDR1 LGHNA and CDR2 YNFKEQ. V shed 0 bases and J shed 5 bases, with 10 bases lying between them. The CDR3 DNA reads TGTGCCAGCAGCCAAGACCACGGGAGTACCGGGGAGCTGTTTTTT. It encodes CASSQDHGSTGELFF.

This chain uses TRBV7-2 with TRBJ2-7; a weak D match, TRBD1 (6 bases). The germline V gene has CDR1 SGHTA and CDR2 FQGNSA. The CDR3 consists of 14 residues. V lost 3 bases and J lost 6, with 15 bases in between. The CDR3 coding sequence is TGTGCCAGCAGCTTTCAGGGGAAGCTAGGCGAGCAGTACTTC. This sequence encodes CASSFQGKLGEQYF.

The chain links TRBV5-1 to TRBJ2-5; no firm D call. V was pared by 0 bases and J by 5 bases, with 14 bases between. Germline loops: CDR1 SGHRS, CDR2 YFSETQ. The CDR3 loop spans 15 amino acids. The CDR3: CASSLAHPQEETQYF. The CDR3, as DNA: TGCGCCAGCAGCTTGGCACACCCCCAGGAGGAGACCCAGTACTTC.

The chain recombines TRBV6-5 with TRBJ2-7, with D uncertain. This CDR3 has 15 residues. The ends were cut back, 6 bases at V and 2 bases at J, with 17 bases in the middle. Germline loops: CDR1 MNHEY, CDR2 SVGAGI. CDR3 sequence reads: CASSPLSRQTYEQYF. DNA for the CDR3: TGTGCCAGCAGCCCCCTCTCCAGGCAGACCTACGAGCAGTACTTC.